The source of this T cell receptor (beta chain) is a study of regulatory T cells in long-lasting Graves disease. Study-level findings and limits: Tissue studied was limited to peripheral blood, excluding thyroid tissue. Lower TCR diversity characterized persistent Graves' patients relative to newly diagnosed patients. Newly diagnosed disease favored TRBV20-1 and TRBJ2-1 over persistent disease.

Specified time point: newly diagnosed GD, antithyroid drugs for less than 3 months. PBMC-derived RNA was used for the TCR library. Comment on this clonotype: Its antigen is currently unknown.

The CDR3 has 20 residues. V was clipped by 5 bases and J by 7 bases, with 33 bases between them. The germline CDR1 and CDR2 sequences are SGHAT and FQNNGV. Arm-PCR of CDR3 regions and iRepertoire HTBI primers were the basis on which TCR beta libraries were built. Original handling: 60 to 65 TRBV and approximately 13 TRBJ segments were identified across samples. One entry per CDR3 protein results from TCRdb running MiXCR on the multiplex PCR reads. For this entry, the V and J calls and clone size follow TCRdb and not the study's own pipeline. This table has under 800,000 distinct CDR3 sequences, about 16% appearing once. The data also belong to a second study, concerning T cells in Graves' hyperthyroidism and ophthalmopathy.

This specimen was peripheral blood mononuclear cells (PBMCs), taken at new diagnosis, from a patient treated with antithyroid drugs. This clonotype was obtained from a woman between 25 and 40 years old with Graves disease. The V call is TRBV11-2, the J call TRBJ2-1; D may be TRBD2 (6 bases). CDR3 residues: CASSQDWLTGVVSVVNEQFF. CDR3 nucleotide sequence: TGTGCCAGCAGCCAAGACTGGCTAACGGGAGTTGTCTCGGTTGTGAATGAGCAGTTCTTC.